These T cell receptor beta chains were read from a single sample in a study of T cell repertoires in cytomegalovirus infection. TCRdb independently ran MiXCR on the reads; one entry per CDR3 protein. Of about 360,000 distinct CDR3 sequences listed, 18% are singletons. The sequencing input was PBMCs. All receptors come from a human donor in good health (CMV status not recorded). Some clones in this sample may be carry-over from other donors' samples. Both conserved end residues are part of each CDR3. The order of the fields is clone size, V gene, D gene, J gene, CDR3 length, CDR3 DNA, CDR3 protein. A D gene is named only where the DNA matches it firmly. Expanded clones are given a class, and other clones once, few, many or no size at all.

few	TRBV2	.	TRBJ2-2	18	TGTGCCAGCAGTGAAGCGCTTGGCCCGGGGGCGGCCACCGGGGAGCTGTTTTTT	CASSEALGPGAATGELFF
few	TRBV6-5	TRBD2	TRBJ2-7	15	TGTGCCAGCAGTTATACTAGCGGGACCCGCTACGAGCAGTACTTC	CASSYTSGTRYEQYF
many	TRBV12-3/TRBV12-4	TRBD2	TRBJ2-1	14	TGTGCCAGCAACCCGGGACTAGCTTTCAATGAGCAGTTCTTC	CASNPGLAFNEQFF
few	TRBV7-2	.	TRBJ1-2	14	TGTGCCAGCAGCTTATGGCCGCCCTTTGACGGCTACACCTTC	CASSLWPPFDGYTF
many	TRBV7-2	TRBD2	TRBJ2-5	14	TGTGCCAGCAGGCCGGCGGGGGTCCAAGAGACCCAGTACTTC	CASRPAGVQETQYF
many	TRBV7-2	.	TRBJ2-5	14	TGTGCCAGCAGCCGGCAAGGGGTACAAGAGACCCAGTACTTC	CASSRQGVQETQYF
.	TRBV7-9	.	TRBJ1-4	14	TGTGCCAGCAGCTTAGGTCGCCCAGGGGAAAAACTGTTTTTT	CASSLGRPGEKLFF
.	TRBV20-1	.	TRBJ2-7	14	TGCAGTGCTAGAGTGGCGGCGGGGCCCCAGGGGCAGTACTTC	CSARVAAGPQGQYF
.	TRBV19	TRBD2	TRBJ2-2	18	TGTGCCAGTAGTTCCCTGGTGGGGACTAGCGGGAGAAGGGGGGAGCTGTTTTTT	CASSSLVGTSGRRGELFF
few	TRBV10-3	.	TRBJ2-3	14	TGTGCCATCAGTGGAAGCGGGCGGACAGATACGCAGTATTTT	CAISGSGRTDTQYF
.	TRBV27	TRBD2	TRBJ2-3	15	TGTGCCAGCAGGCCACCGGGGGGTTTAAGGGATACGCAGTATTTT	CASRPPGGLRDTQYF
few	TRBV7-9	.	TRBJ1-2	14	TGTGCCAGCAGCATAGGACGAGGGAACTATGGCTACACCTTC	CASSIGRGNYGYTF
.	TRBV20-1	.	TRBJ2-4	15	TGCAGTGCTAGTCTCCCGGACCTAGCCAAAAACATTCAGTACTTC	CSASLPDLAKNIQYF
many	TRBV7-2	TRBD1	TRBJ1-2	13	TGTGCCGGGTCAGACAGGGAAGTGGATGGCTACACCTTC	CAGSDREVDGYTF
few	TRBV6-2/TRBV6-3	TRBD2	TRBJ2-1	16	TGTGCCAGCAGCCGGACTAGCGGGTGGGCCGGGAATGAGCAGTTCTTC	CASSRTSGWAGNEQFF
many	TRBV28	.	TRBJ1-1	13	TGTGCCAGCAGTTCCGACAGGCCCACTGAAGCTTTCTTT	CASSSDRPTEAFF
many	TRBV5-5	.	TRBJ2-3	14	TGTGCCAGCAGCTTGATGGCGGGGTCAGATACGCAGTATTTT	CASSLMAGSDTQYF
.	TRBV5-4	.	TRBJ2-3	13	TGTGCCAGCATGGGGGGTCCGCAGGGGACGCAGTATTTT	CASMGGPQGTQYF
.	TRBV20-1	.	TRBJ2-1	16	TGCAGTGCTAGAGGTACGGCAGCCCAGGGGCACAATGAGCAGTTCTTC	CSARGTAAQGHNEQFF
.	TRBV6-5	.	TRBJ2-3	16	TGTGCCAGCAGTTACTCGGGGGTAAGGGGCACAGATACGCAGTATTTT	CASSYSGVRGTDTQYF
.	TRBV7-7	TRBD2	TRBJ2-3	15	TGTGCCAGCAGCCGCCTAGCGGGAGGAGCAGATACGCAGTATTTT	CASSRLAGGADTQYF
.	TRBV27	.	TRBJ1-5	14	TGTGCCAGCAGTACTGGTCTGATCAATCAGCCCCAGCATTTT	CASSTGLINQPQHF
many	TRBV12-5	TRBD1	TRBJ1-2	14	TGTGCTAGTGGTTGGGGGACAGGGGCGGATGGCTACACCTTC	CASGWGTGADGYTF
few	TRBV5-1	.	TRBJ2-3	15	TGCGCCGCCAGCTCTACCGGAATCAGCACAGATACGCAGTATTTT	CAASSTGISTDTQYF
.	TRBV7-9	.	TRBJ2-7	15	TGTGCCAGCAGCGACTGGGACTCGCTTGACTACGAGCAGTACTTC	CASSDWDSLDYEQYF
.	TRBV20-1	TRBD2	TRBJ2-1	18	TGCAGTGCTAGAGCCTACACCAACCTAGCGGGGGGCTACAATGAGCAGTTCTTC	CSARAYTNLAGGYNEQFF
few	TRBV20-1	TRBD1	TRBJ2-7	14	TGCAGTGCTAGAGATCTGCAGGGGGCGTTAGAGCAGTACTTC	CSARDLQGALEQYF
many	TRBV7-2	TRBD1	TRBJ1-6	15	TGTGCCAGCAGCTTAGCTCACAGGGGGGATTCACCCCTCCACTTT	CASSLAHRGDSPLHF
many	TRBV5-6	TRBD1	TRBJ2-5	14	TGTGCCAGCACCCTTGACAGGGGGAGGGAGACCCAGTACTTC	CASTLDRGRETQYF
few	TRBV7-6	.	TRBJ2-5	15	TGTGCCAGCAGCTTTTTTGGGGCCCAGGAGGAGACCCAGTACTTC	CASSFFGAQEETQYF
.	TRBV7-9	TRBD1	TRBJ2-1	15	TGTGCCAGCAGCTTAAGTGGGGACAGGAGGGATGAGCAGTTCTTC	CASSLSGDRRDEQFF
.	TRBV27	.	TRBJ2-7	14	TGTGCCAGCAGAACTGGGGGGAGGTTTAACGAGCAGTACTTC	CASRTGGRFNEQYF
.	TRBV20-1	.	TRBJ1-1	15	TGCAGTGCCCCCGGGGCTCTCATGGGGAATGATGAAGCTTGCTTT	CSAPGALMGNDEACF
.	TRBV19	.	TRBJ2-1	15	TGTGCCAGTAGTAAGCCTAGCGCCGGAGTAAGGATGCAGTTCTTC	CASSKPSAGVRMQFF
many	TRBV12-3/TRBV12-4	.	TRBJ1-2	17	TGTGCCAGCAGTTTCGTATACCGGGACAAAACTAACTATGGCTACACCTTC	CASSFVYRDKTNYGYTF
.	TRBV11-2	.	TRBJ2-7	17	TGTGCCAGCAGCTTAAGGGGCGTGGGGGGCGCCTCCTACGAGCAGTACTTC	CASSLRGVGGASYEQYF
.	TRBV24-1	TRBD2	TRBJ2-1	17	TGTGCCACCAGTGATGGTTACAGCGGGGGGGTCTACAATGAGCAGTTCTTC	CATSDGYSGGVYNEQFF
many	TRBV7-2	TRBD2	TRBJ2-3	15	TGTGCCAGCAGCTTAAAGACGGCGGGAGTGGATACGCAGTATTTT	CASSLKTAGVDTQYF
.	TRBV11-2	.	TRBJ2-5	16	TGTGCCAGCAGCCCTACCGGGACACTGATTTCGGTGACCCAGTACTTC	CASSPTGTLISVTQYF
few	TRBV7-9	TRBD1	TRBJ2-5	16	TGTGCCAGCAGCCCAAGACAGGGATCGTACCAAGAGACCCAGTACTTC	CASSPRQGSYQETQYF
.	TRBV10-3	.	TRBJ2-2	16	TGTGCCATCAGTGAGGTTCCGGGACCGAACACCGGGGAGCTGTTTTTT	CAISEVPGPNTGELFF
.	TRBV5-4	TRBD2	TRBJ2-1	13	TGTGCCAGCAGCAGCGGGAGCAGCAATGAGCAGTTCTTC	CASSSGSSNEQFF
.	TRBV12-3/TRBV12-4	.	TRBJ2-1	14	TGTGCCAGCAGTCCCCCATGGAGGGGCAATGAGCAGTTCTTC	CASSPPWRGNEQFF
.	TRBV3-1	.	TRBJ1-3	15	TGTGCCAGCCAACAAATGGCGTTCTCTGGAAACACCATATATTTT	CASQQMAFSGNTIYF
.	TRBV6-1	.	TRBJ2-3	14	TGTGCCAGCAAGCAGACCGCTAGCACAGATACGCAGTATTTT	CASKQTASTDTQYF
many	TRBV20-1	.	TRBJ2-1	12	TGCAGTGCCCCCCGAGGGCCTAATGAGCAGTTCTTC	CSAPRGPNEQFF
few	TRBV20-1	TRBD2	TRBJ2-3	16	TGCAGTGCTCCGAGGGGGGCTAGCGGGGGCACAGATACGCAGTATTTT	CSAPRGASGGTDTQYF